Described below is a single T cell receptor beta chain sequence and its context. TCR beta libraries used approximately 2 micrograms of genomic DNA from cryopreserved PBMCs. The data were taken from a study of cytotoxic CD8 clonotypes in ibrutinib-treated CLL. Across the whole study: For this cohort, patients were about a dozen relapsed/refractory and some 15 treatment-naive, while under 18 were IGHV unmutated.

The planned depth of sequencing spanned 1 in 200,000 to 1 in 1 million T cells. The repertoire was sequenced with immunoSEQ multiplex PCR; TCRdb's copy has only in-frame clones and lacks some. The profile shows about 80,000 clones, around 75% of them singletons. V shed 3 bases, J shed 6 bases, and the junction held 20 bases outside the gene matches. The V gene's germline CDR1 is SGHVS and CDR2 FQNEAQ. The CDR3 runs to 20 residues. The sample consisted of PBMCs, taken after 12 months of ibrutinib treatment. This sequence was found in a human donor with chronic lymphocytic leukemia. The rearrangement joins TRBV7-8 to TRBJ2-1; 10 bases map to TRBD1. CDR3 region: CASSLTWGQGRNNRPNEQFF. In DNA form, the CDR3 reads TGTGCCAGCAGCTTGACGTGGGGACAGGGGAGGAATAATCGGCCCAATGAGCAGTTCTTC.